This T cell receptor beta chain was recovered during a study of cytomegalovirus exposure and HLA in healthy donors. Overall study findings and caveats: In a later analysis, the majority of CMV-associated beta chains seemingly showed HLA restriction. One variant, a missense change in DCLRE1C, was linked in a later analysis to TCR beta V- and J-gene trimming. In an earlier analysis, in some 500 donors, most V segments appeared productive either ~87% or ~30% of the time. The listing of 150 or so TCR beta chains classed them as cytomegalovirus-associated.

The PCR employed 60 Vbeta primers together with 13 Jbeta primers. The repertoire was sequenced with immunoSEQ multiplex PCR; TCRdb's copy has only in-frame clones and lacks some. The table lists some 190,000 clones, more than 85% of them singletons, with more than 1.5% in the top ten. Trimming took off 5 bases at V and 8 bases at J, with 34 bases between the two ends. Germline lookup yields CDR1 SGHVS and CDR2 FQNEAQ. The CDR3 sequence is 20 residues long. In the case of this clone: Its antigen is not identified.

Sequenced sample: PBMCs. The TCR was taken from a woman younger than 35 in good health and CMV-seronegative. The V call is TRBV7-8, the J call TRBJ1-5, with D maybe TRBD1 (6 bases). The CDR3 region has the DNA TGTGCCAGCAGCCCGGGGGGGATAGAGGCGACGTGGCAGGGGCGGAAGCCCCAGCATTTT. Protein sequence: CASSPGGIEATWQGRKPQHF.